The present T cell receptor beta chain was sequenced within a study of multiple sclerosis patients with progressive multifocal leukoencephalopathy. Notes on the study in general: Expanded clones at PML onset predated and persisted through natalizumab therapy.

Only in-frame clones appear in the TCRdb table, and some are missing; sequencing was by immunoSEQ multiplex PCR. This sample yields 25,000 to 35,000 clones, of which about 88% are seen a single time; 1.1% belongs to the top ten. The CDR3 loop spans 11 amino acids. CDR1 is DFQATT and CDR2 is SNEGSKA in the germline V gene (reference sequence). V dropped 7 bases and J dropped 9 bases, with 15 bases sitting between them. About this clone: Its antigen remains unidentified.

Time point noted: before natalizumab initiation. Sequencing input: PBMCs. The chain is built from TRBV20-1 and TRBJ2-5; the D gene is possibly TRBD2 (6 bases). This TCR was recovered from a human donor with multiple sclerosis. The CDR3 bases are TGCAGTGGAGCGCGGGGCGGGGCCCAGTACTTC. As protein: CSGARGGAQYF.